This entry lists 9 T cell receptor beta chains sequenced from one sample in a study of T cell changes during pregnancy in multiple sclerosis. TCRdb keeps only in-frame clones here, not all; method: immunoSEQ multiplex PCR. The data show some 100,000 clones, around 92% seen once. Sequences were derived from peripheral blood, sampled before pregnancy. These TCRs come from a female donor with multiple sclerosis, enrolled in a pregnancy study.

The V gene is TRBV27, the J gene TRBJ2-7; 8 positions match TRBD2. V lost 2 bases to trimming and J lost 2 bases; unmatched junction nucleotides: 5. The CDR3 is made up of 15 amino acids. CDR1 MNHEY and CDR2 SMNVEV come from the germline V gene (reference sequence). The CDR3: CASSLRGGEAYEQYF. CDR3 DNA sequence: TGTGCCAGCAGTTTACGGGGGGGCGAAGCCTACGAGCAGTACTTC.

The rearrangement links TRBV27 to TRBJ1-3, with TRBD1 identical over 8 bases. In germline, CDR1 is MNHEY, CDR2 SMNVEV (reference sequence). The CDR3 contains 15 residues. With 5 bases clipped from V and 2 bases from J, the junction kept 5 bases outside the gene matches. CDR3 amino acids: CASSPSGGPGNTIYF. The CDR3 DNA sequence: TGTGCCAGCAGTCCTTCAGGGGGCCCTGGAAACACCATATATTTT.

The V and J genes are TRBV28 and TRBJ2-7; D unclear. V dropped 2 bases and J dropped 2 bases, with 4 bases sitting between them. The CDR3 covers 12 residues. Germline V gene sequence: CDR1 MDHEN, CDR2 SYDVKM. CDR3 sequence: CASSLTAYEQYF. Written as DNA, the CDR3 is TGTGCCAGCAGTTTAACGGCCTACGAGCAGTACTTC.

The V call is TRBV15, the J call TRBJ1-5; 10 bases align to TRBD1. Germline CDR1 reads LNHNV; CDR2 reads YYDKDF (reference sequence). Unmatched junction bases numbered 5, after V lost 4 bases and J lost 5 bases. The CDR3 has 15 residues. The CDR3 DNA is TGTGCCACCAGCATTAGGACAGGGGGGGATCAGCCCCAGCATTTT. The encoded protein is CATSIRTGGDQPQHF.

This clone occurred once. V and J are TRBV5-1 and TRBJ2-1, with 9 nucleotides matching TRBD1. The length of the CDR3 is 16 residues. The V and J ends lost 5 bases and 7 bases, in that order; junction bases with no gene match: 13. The V gene's germline CDR1 is SGHRS and CDR2 YFSETQ. CDR3 amino acids: CASSIGWGQGLNEQFF. In DNA, the CDR3 is TGCGCCAGCAGTATTGGGTGGGGACAGGGTTTAAATGAGCAGTTCTTC.

This clone was recorded only once. The chain employs TRBV19 and TRBJ2-2; the D gene is possibly TRBD2 (5 bases). Trimming cost V 11 bases and J 3 bases, with 10 bases left between them. The CDR3 covers 12 residues. The V gene's germline CDR1 is LNHDA and CDR2 SQIVND (reference sequence). The CDR3 sequence is CAGLGDTGELFF. The CDR3 DNA is TGTGCCGGCCTCGGGGACACCGGGGAGCTGTTTTTT.

The V call is TRBV2, the J call TRBJ1-5; 10 positions agree with TRBD1. This CDR3 region has 14 residues. V trimming: 6 bases; J trimming: 7 bases; junction bases outside the gene matches: 6. Germline V gene sequence: CDR1 SNHLY, CDR2 FYNNEI. The CDR3 sequence: CASRGTGAHQPQHF. Here the CDR3 DNA reads TGTGCCAGCAGAGGGACAGGGGCGCACCAGCCCCAGCATTTT.

The DNA for the CDR3 is TGCAGCGTAACCTGGACAGGCTCCTACGAGCAGTACTTC. This codes for CSVTWTGSYEQYF. The chain is built from TRBV29-1 and TRBJ2-7, with 7 bases that match TRBD1. Germline V gene sequence: CDR1 SQVTM, CDR2 ANQGSEA. This CDR3 contains 13 residues. Losses at the gene ends were 6 bases for V and 0 bases for J; bases not matched to a gene: 5.

This chain uses TRBV19 with TRBJ1-1, with D unresolved. Germline loops: CDR1 LNHDA, CDR2 SQIVND (reference sequence). V lost 7 bases and J lost 6, with 18 bases in between. The CDR3 spans 14 residues. The CDR3 reads CASIWRGTRPEAFF. CDR3 nucleotide sequence: TGTGCCAGTATCTGGCGGGGAACGAGGCCTGAAGCTTTCTTT.